This TCR beta chain was identified in a study of T cell responses to AZD1222 COVID-19 vaccine. Germline V gene sequence: CDR1 MDHEN, CDR2 SYDVKM. The CDR3 extends over 13 amino acids. The ends were cut back, 3 bases at V and 10 bases at J, with 13 bases in the middle. Only in-frame clones appear in the TCRdb table, and some are missing; sequencing was by immunoSEQ multiplex PCR. The table lists approximately 150,000 clones, approximately 89% of them singletons. Study results and limitations: Receipt of two AZD1222 doses was followed by a rise in Spike-specific TCR breadth and depth. Clonal diversity was possibly underestimated, and the donors were mostly white British, with more females.

A note on this clone: Its cognate antigen is unknown.

The genes are TRBV28 and TRBJ2-4; D is uncertain. This TCR derives from an adult in good health. The specimen comprised peripheral blood, sampled on day 0 of MenACWY control vaccination. The CDR3 bases are TGTGCCAGCAGTTTTAATAACCCCAAGATTCAGTACTTC. Translating gives CASSFNNPKIQYF.